A selection of T cell receptor beta chains follows, all from one sample in a study of PD-1 blockade in classical Hodgkin lymphoma. Method: immunoSEQ multiplex PCR; TCRdb's copy keeps in-frame clones and lacks some. The repertoire holds about 40,000 clones, with more than 75% as singletons. Source: peripheral blood mononuclear cells (PBMCs), taken at baseline. The receptor set was obtained from a human donor with classical Hodgkin lymphoma. The CDR3 runs from the conserved cysteine through the conserved F or W. D genes are given only for firm matches. Clone size appears in some rows only: once, few, many, or a class for an expanded clone.

J gene	D gene	V gene	clone size	CDR3 protein	CDR3 DNA
TRBJ2-3	TRBD1	TRBV6-6	NA	CASSGTGKSTDTQYF	TGTGCCAGCAGTGGGACAGGCAAAAGCACAGATACGCAGTATTTT
TRBJ1-2	NA	TRBV6-1	NA	CASSETHLASYGYTF	TGTGCCAGCAGTGAAACCCATTTGGCGAGCTATGGCTACACCTTC
TRBJ1-2	TRBD1	TRBV6-1	NA	CASSEIWTGTVEYGYTF	TGTGCCAGCAGTGAGATCTGGACAGGGACCGTCGAGTATGGCTACACCTTC
TRBJ1-1	NA	TRBV5-6	NA	CASSLLTGMNTEAFF	TGTGCCAGCAGCCTGCTGACAGGCATGAACACTGAAGCTTTCTTT
TRBJ1-4	NA	TRBV6-5	NA	CASRGRGEEKLFF	TGTGCCAGCAGGGGCCGGGGCGAGGAAAAACTGTTTTTT
TRBJ1-1	TRBD1	TRBV4-1	NA	CASSAHRGDTEAFF	TGCGCCAGCAGCGCCCACAGGGGGGACACTGAAGCTTTCTTT
TRBJ1-2	TRBD1	TRBV9	few	CASSDPSVPQGAVGYTF	TGTGCCAGCAGCGACCCGTCGGTGCCACAGGGGGCGGTGGGCTACACCTTC
TRBJ2-7	TRBD2	TRBV2	NA	CASSSEPGLAIEQYF	TGTGCCAGCAGTTCGGAACCGGGACTAGCGATCGAGCAGTACTTC
TRBJ1-4	NA	TRBV7-7	few	CASSVGLNEKLFF	TGTGCTAGCAGCGTAGGACTTAATGAAAAACTGTTTTTT
TRBJ1-5	NA	TRBV7-3	NA	CASSLALNQPQHF	TGTGCCAGCAGCTTAGCTCTCAATCAGCCCCAGCATTTT
TRBJ2-1	NA	TRBV11-2	NA	CASSLLAGGGSNEQFF	TGTGCCAGCAGCTTATTAGCTGGTGGGGGCAGCAATGAGCAGTTCTTC
TRBJ2-5	TRBD1	TRBV7-8	NA	CASSHRTGIDQETQYF	TGTGCCAGCAGCCATCGGACAGGGATAGACCAAGAGACCCAGTACTTC
TRBJ2-5	TRBD1	TRBV19	NA	CASSSNRGSQETQYF	TGTGCCAGTAGTTCCAACAGGGGGTCCCAAGAGACCCAGTACTTC
TRBJ2-7	NA	TRBV6-5	NA	CASSLIILVEQYF	TGTGCCAGCAGTCTTATAATTCTCGTAGAGCAGTACTTC
TRBJ1-2	NA	TRBV6-5	few	CASSYSRRGGGYTF	TGTGCCAGCAGTTACTCGAGAAGGGGTGGTGGCTACACCTTC
TRBJ2-7	TRBD2	TRBV13	NA	CASSLFWTSGRGEQYF	TGTGCCAGCAGCTTATTCTGGACTAGCGGGAGGGGCGAGCAGTACTTC
TRBJ1-2	TRBD1	TRBV29-1	NA	CSVDRSAGDRGFGSYGYTF	TGCAGCGTTGATCGGTCGGCGGGGGACAGGGGATTCGGTTCCTATGGCTACACCTTC
TRBJ2-3	TRBD2	TRBV5-1	NA	CASSLVSGSTDTQYF	TGCGCCAGCAGCTTGGTTAGCGGGAGTACAGATACGCAGTATTTT
TRBJ2-3	NA	TRBV29-1	NA	CSVTRGGPRTDTQYF	TGCAGCGTTACTCGCGGGGGCCCGAGGACAGATACGCAGTATTTT
TRBJ2-6	NA	TRBV9	NA	CASSLGANVLTF	TGTGCCAGCTCCCTTGGGGCCAACGTCCTGACTTTC
TRBJ2-7	NA	TRBV9	NA	CASSVGGGQLEQYF	TGTGCCAGCAGCGTAGGAGGAGGACAGCTCGAGCAGTACTTC
TRBJ2-1	NA	TRBV30	NA	CAWRRAYNEQFF	TGTGCCTGGAGACGGGCTTACAATGAGCAGTTCTTC
TRBJ2-1	TRBD1	TRBV15	NA	CATSNSGGDEQFF	TGTGCCACCAGCAATTCAGGGGGCGATGAGCAGTTCTTC
TRBJ2-3	TRBD2	TRBV28	NA	CASSNIRAGGQDTQYF	TGTGCCAGCAGCAATATCCGAGCGGGAGGACAAGATACGCAGTATTTT
TRBJ2-1	TRBD2	TRBV7-9	NA	CASSSRLAGGYEQFF	TGTGCCAGCAGCTCCCGACTAGCGGGAGGATATGAGCAGTTCTTC
TRBJ1-3	NA	TRBV28	NA	CASSSAGNTIYF	TGTGCCAGCAGTAGCGCCGGAAACACCATATATTTT
TRBJ2-1	NA	TRBV27	NA	CASSPWTDYNEQFF	TGTGCCAGCAGTCCGTGGACGGACTACAATGAGCAGTTCTTC
TRBJ1-1	NA	TRBV2	NA	CASTDSYTEAFF	TGTGCCAGCACGGACAGCTACACTGAAGCTTTCTTT
TRBJ2-5	NA	TRBV19	NA	CASSIGGETQYF	TGTGCCAGTAGTATAGGGGGGGAGACCCAGTACTTC
TRBJ2-3	TRBD1	TRBV6-4	NA	CASSRTGSLGDTQYF	TGTGCCAGCAGTAGGACAGGCTCCCTCGGGGATACGCAGTATTTT
TRBJ1-3	NA	TRBV11-2	NA	CASSLAPSLGNTIYF	TGTGCCAGCAGCTTAGCTCCCAGCCTTGGGAACACCATATATTTT
TRBJ1-4	NA	TRBV11-2	NA	CASSFSHEKLFF	TGTGCCAGCAGCTTTTCCCACGAAAAACTGTTTTTT
TRBJ2-3	NA	TRBV9	once	CASSARLGDTQYF	TGTGCCAGCAGCGCAAGGCTGGGGGATACGCAGTATTTT
TRBJ2-7	TRBD1	TRBV2	NA	CASSRTGRLSYEQYF	TGTGCCAGCAGCCGGACAGGGCGCCTCTCCTACGAGCAGTACTTC
TRBJ2-7	TRBD2	TRBV7-6	NA	CASSPRLAGVTYEQYF	TGTGCCAGCAGCCCCAGACTAGCGGGAGTTACCTACGAGCAGTACTTC
TRBJ1-2	NA	TRBV18	NA	CASSGTSSFYGYTF	TGTGCCAGCTCGGGGACCTCGAGTTTCTATGGCTACACCTTC
TRBJ2-6	NA	TRBV30	NA	CAWRSIGANVLTF	TGTGCCTGGAGATCCATTGGGGCCAACGTCCTGACTTTC
TRBJ2-1	NA	TRBV7-2	NA	CASSLRGVTGHEQFF	TGTGCCAGCAGCTTAAGGGGGGTGACGGGACATGAGCAGTTCTTC
TRBJ1-2	NA	TRBV5-6	NA	CASSLSSQFVGYTF	TGTGCCAGCAGCTTATCATCGCAGTTCGTTGGCTACACCTTC
TRBJ2-3	TRBD1	TRBV7-2	NA	CASSFRDRASDTQYF	TGTGCCAGCAGCTTCCGGGACAGGGCTTCAGATACGCAGTATTTT
TRBJ1-1	TRBD1	TRBV27	NA	CASSFHIGQGRTEAFF	TGTGCCAGCAGTTTCCACATTGGACAGGGCAGGACTGAAGCTTTCTTT
TRBJ1-1	TRBD1	TRBV9	NA	CASSGTGGTEAFF	TGTGCCAGCAGTGGGACAGGGGGGACTGAAGCTTTCTTT
TRBJ1-2	NA	TRBV11-2	NA	CASSLVAYGYTF	TGTGCCAGCAGCTTAGTGGCCTATGGCTACACCTTC
TRBJ2-2	TRBD1	TRBV27	NA	CASLPGTGRGTGELFF	TGTGCCAGCCTACCCGGGACAGGGAGAGGGACCGGGGAGCTGTTTTTT
TRBJ1-6	TRBD1	TRBV2	few	CASVGTEKTNSPLHF	TGTGCCAGCGTAGGGACAGAAAAGACTAATTCACCCCTCCACTTT
TRBJ1-3	NA	TRBV28	NA	CASSLGGASSGNTIYF	TGTGCCAGCAGTTTAGGGGGAGCGAGCTCTGGAAACACCATATATTTT
TRBJ2-7	TRBD2	TRBV6-5	NA	CASSPSVAGVYEQYF	TGTGCCAGCAGTCCTTCAGTAGCGGGGGTCTACGAGCAGTACTTC
TRBJ2-2	NA	TRBV7-2	NA	CASSLVLRVETGELFF	TGTGCCAGCAGCTTAGTACTCAGGGTGGAGACCGGGGAGCTGTTTTTT
TRBJ1-2	TRBD1	TRBV28	NA	CASSRDRTFYGYTF	TGTGCCAGCAGCCGGGACAGGACCTTCTATGGCTACACCTTC
TRBJ2-3	TRBD1	TRBV19	NA	CASSIMTGKADTQYF	TGTGCCAGTAGTATAATGACAGGGAAAGCAGATACGCAGTATTTT
TRBJ1-4	NA	TRBV19	NA	CASSSQTGTGLGTNEKLFF	TGTGCCAGTAGTTCCCAGACAGGCACAGGATTAGGGACTAATGAAAAACTGTTTTTT
TRBJ2-1	TRBD2	TRBV2	NA	CASSEEGLAAWGEQFF	TGTGCCAGCAGTGAAGAGGGACTAGCGGCATGGGGTGAGCAGTTCTTC